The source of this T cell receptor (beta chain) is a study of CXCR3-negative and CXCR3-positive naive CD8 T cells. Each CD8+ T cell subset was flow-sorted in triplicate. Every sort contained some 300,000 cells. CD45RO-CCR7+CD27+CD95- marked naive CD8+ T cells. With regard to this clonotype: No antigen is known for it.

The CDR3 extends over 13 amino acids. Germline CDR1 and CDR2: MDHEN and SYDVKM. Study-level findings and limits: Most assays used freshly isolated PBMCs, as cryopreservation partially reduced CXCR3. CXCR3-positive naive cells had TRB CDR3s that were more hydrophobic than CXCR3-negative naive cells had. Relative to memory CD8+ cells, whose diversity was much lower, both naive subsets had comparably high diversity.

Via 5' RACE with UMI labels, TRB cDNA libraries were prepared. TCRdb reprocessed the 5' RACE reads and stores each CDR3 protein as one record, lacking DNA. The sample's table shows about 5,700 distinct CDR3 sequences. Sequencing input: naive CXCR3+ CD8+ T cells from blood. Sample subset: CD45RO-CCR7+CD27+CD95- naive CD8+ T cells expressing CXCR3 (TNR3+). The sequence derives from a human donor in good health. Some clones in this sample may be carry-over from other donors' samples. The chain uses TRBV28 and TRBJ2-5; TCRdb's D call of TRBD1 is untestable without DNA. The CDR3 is CASSFPGKETQYF.